This T cell receptor (beta chain) was captured in a study of long-term antiretroviral therapy in people with HIV. Per the germline V gene, CDR1 is KGHSH and CDR2 is LQKENI. Unmatched junction bases numbered 7, after V lost 5 bases and J lost 4 bases. The CDR3 contains 14 residues. Participants living with HIV all received treatment in the United States. Runs used v3.0 of the immunoSEQ assay and were done at survey level. Measured with immunoSEQ multiplex PCR; TCRdb has only the in-frame clones, and not every one. The table has approximately 16,000 clones, about 90% seen once. The origin of this receptor is a woman aged 25 to 39 with HIV. This specimen was unsorted PBMCs, taken 2.3 to 2.4 years before starting antiretroviral therapy. The rearrangement uses TRBV18 and TRBJ2-5, with 7 bases lining up with TRBD2. CDR3 nucleotide sequence: TGTGCCAGCTCATCCTTACTAGCGCCAGAGACCCAGTACTTC. It yields the protein CASSSLLAPETQYF.